Shown below are 9 T cell receptor beta chains from a single sample sequenced in a study of T cell responses to AZD1222 COVID-19 vaccine. Profiled with immunoSEQ multiplex PCR; TCRdb holds only in-frame clones, not every one. The sample contains 90,000 to 120,000 clones, around 91% of which appear only once. The sequencing used peripheral blood, collected on day 0 of AZD1222 vaccination. These receptors all come from an adult in good health.

CDR3 coding DNA: TGCGCCAGCAGCTTGGGACAGGGGGCTGCTGGCTACACCTTC. This translates into CASSLGQGAAGYTF. V is TRBV5-1 and J is TRBJ1-2; 10 nucleotides agree with TRBD1. CDR1 is SGHRS and CDR2 is YFSETQ in the germline V gene. The CDR3 sequence is 14 residues long. V trimming: 0 bases; J trimming: 7 bases; junction bases outside the gene matches: 3.

This clone was detected only once. This chain links TRBV7-2 with TRBJ1-1; D unclear. This CDR3 region has 16 residues. V was cut by 2 bases and J by 4 bases, with 17 bases left in between. Germline CDR1 SGHTA, CDR2 FQGNSA. The DNA of the CDR3 is TGTGCCAGCAGCTTATATGGGCGCGGGGTAGGCACTGAAGCTTTCTTT. It codes for CASSLYGRGVGTEAFF.

V and J are TRBV4-3 and TRBJ2-1; D unresolved. V shed 4 bases and J shed 8 bases, with 15 bases lying between them. Germline CDR1 and CDR2: LGHNA and YSLEER. The CDR3 has 14 residues. This chain's CDR3 is CASSLDPTGDEQFF. CDR3 nucleotide sequence: TGCGCCAGCAGCCTGGACCCTACGGGCGATGAGCAGTTCTTC.

This chain uses TRBV4-3 with TRBJ1-1, with unresolved D. This CDR3 comprises 14 residues. The germline V and J ends were trimmed by 0 bases and 5 bases, with 10 bases remaining between them. CDR1 and CDR2 from the germline V gene are LGHNA and YSLEER. This CDR3 is CASSQDFSMTEAFF. CDR3 nucleotides: TGCGCCAGCAGCCAAGATTTTTCGATGACTGAAGCTTTCTTT.

The V call is TRBV3-1 (or the pseudogene TRBV3-2), the J call TRBJ2-5, with D maybe TRBD2 (6 bases). The CDR3 runs 17 residues. Trimming took 4 bases from V and 5 from J, leaving 23 bases between them. In germline, CDR1 is LGHDT, CDR2 YNNKEL (reference sequence). The CDR3 DNA is TGTGCCAGCAGCCCGGAACGCCGGGACTCCCGCCCCGAGACCCAGTACTTC. Translated, it gives CASSPERRDSRPETQYF.

The rearrangement joins TRBV7-2 to TRBJ2-1, with 12 bases that match TRBD1. The germline CDR1 and CDR2 sequences are SGHTA and FQGNSA. This CDR3 has 16 residues. Germline trimming cut 1 base from V and 6 bases from J; bases unmatched to any gene: 4. CDR3 residues: CASSLVGQGALNEQFF. CDR3 coding DNA: TGTGCCAGCAGCTTAGTGGGACAGGGGGCCCTCAATGAGCAGTTCTTC.

This chain links TRBV3-1 (or the pseudogene TRBV3-2) with TRBJ1-4; D remains unclear. V was pared by 3 bases and J by 7 bases, with 9 bases between. CDR1 is LGHDT and CDR2 is YNNKEL in the germline V gene (reference sequence). This CDR3 has 13 residues. CDR3 nucleotides: TGTGCCAGCAGCCAGAACGCGGTTGAAAAACTGTTTTTT. Amino acids: CASSQNAVEKLFF.

The chain is built from TRBV9 and TRBJ1-2; D remains unclear. V gave up 2 bases and J gave up 3 bases, with 11 bases separating them. From germline, CDR1 is SGDLS and CDR2 YYNGEE. The CDR3 has 14 amino acids. CDR3 nucleotide sequence: TGTGCCAGCAGCGTCGGCAGTAAAGACTATGGCTACACCTTC. Its protein is CASSVGSKDYGYTF.

The genes are TRBV18 and TRBJ1-5, with a tentative D call TRBD1 (6 bases). The V gene lost 3 bases and the J gene lost 3 bases, with 18 bases spanning the gap. CDR3 length equals 17 residues. From germline, CDR1 is KGHSH and CDR2 LQKENI. In DNA, the CDR3 is TGTGCCAGCTCACCCACCCCCACAGGGCCCCTCAATCAGCCCCAGCATTTT. The encoded protein is CASSPTPTGPLNQPQHF.